This entry lists 23 T cell receptor beta chains sequenced from one sample in a study of CD8+ T cells in alopecia areata. Sample treatment: oral pan-JAK inhibitor, 5-10 mg twice daily. After isolation, RNA underwent reverse transcription to generate cDNA as the sequencing template. The protocol was immunoSEQ multiplex PCR, while the TCRdb copy is restricted to in-frame clones and leaves out a portion. The sample lists around 100,000 clones; about nine tenths were seen once. The material was CD8+ T cells sorted from blood, obtained around week 34, from a patient treated with tofacitinib. The receptors were sampled from a human donor with alopecia areata.

The V gene is TRBV4-2, the J gene TRBJ2-5; 11 bases map to TRBD2. Trimming at V came to 1 base and at J to 2 bases, leaving 9 bases not matched to a gene. CDR1 is LGHNA and CDR2 is YNFKEQ in the germline V gene. This CDR3 region has 18 residues. Written as DNA, the CDR3 is TGTGCCAGCAGCCAAGGATCCCTCCTAGCGGGGGGACAAGAGACCCAGTACTTC. This encodes CASSQGSLLAGGQETQYF.

The chain employs TRBV7-9 and TRBJ2-1; D might be TRBD1 or TRBD2, each matching 5 bases. This CDR3 spans 16 amino acids. Trimming removed 1 base at V and 4 bases at J, with 14 bases between. Germline loops: CDR1 SEHNR, CDR2 FQNEAQ (reference sequence). The CDR3 DNA reads as TGTGCCAGCAGCTTAGTTGGCTTCGAGGGGTACAATGAGCAGTTCTTC. Protein product: CASSLVGFEGYNEQFF.

This clone occurred once. The rearrangement links TRBV27 to TRBJ1-1, with no clear D. Germline CDR1 reads MNHEY; CDR2 reads SMNVEV (reference sequence). The CDR3 is made up of 13 amino acids. V lost 5 bases and J 0 bases, leaving 7 bases between the germline ends. The CDR3 DNA reads TGTGCCAGCAGTAATAATTTGAACACTGAAGCTTTCTTT. This translates into CASSNNLNTEAFF.

The rearrangement links TRBV5-6 to TRBJ2-4; 10 nucleotides align to TRBD1. The germline V gene encodes CDR1 SGHDT and CDR2 YYEEEE. V was clipped by 2 bases and J by 5 bases; unmatched bases: 7. CDR3 size: 16 residues. The CDR3 loop reads CASSFPDRGLENIQYF. CDR3 DNA: TGTGCCAGCAGCTTTCCCGACAGGGGGCTGGAAAACATTCAGTACTTC.

This clone appeared once. The junction departs from the called germline gene at one end, perhaps through a read error. The CDR3 loop is CVSRSVPGGFYGYTF. As DNA, the CDR3 is TGTGTCAGCAGATCAGTGCCAGGGGGCTTCTATGGCTACACCTTC. The chain combines TRBV27 with TRBJ1-2; 8 positions match TRBD1. CDR3 length: 15 residues. Germline CDR1 reads MNHEY; CDR2 reads SMNVEV (reference sequence).

The chain combines TRBV29-1 with TRBJ2-7; perhaps D is TRBD1 or TRBD2 (5 bases each). V was pared by 3 bases and J by 3 bases, with 6 bases between. Germline lookup yields CDR1 SQVTM and CDR2 ANQGSEA. There are 11 residues in the CDR3. As DNA, the CDR3 is TGCAGCGTTGAGGGGGACTACGAGCAGTACTTC. Residues: CSVEGDYEQYF.

In its sample, this clone was seen once. The chain employs TRBV19 and TRBJ2-4; D gene unclear. The CDR3 consists of 12 residues. Germline V gene lookup returns CDR1 LNHDA and CDR2 SQIVND (reference sequence). V was clipped by 5 bases and J by 14 bases, with 16 bases between them. CDR3 coding DNA: TGTGCCAGTAGTGCGCCGACCGAAATTAAGTACTTC. The encoded protein is CASSAPTEIKYF.

The rearrangement joins TRBV4-1 to TRBJ2-1, with D perhaps matching TRBD2 (6 bases). CDR3 length: 15 amino acids. Deletions cut 4 bases from V and 8 bases from J, with 18 bases between. Germline V gives CDR1 MGHRA, CDR2 YSYEKL. CDR3 amino acids: CASSLSDYQRDEQFF. Here the CDR3 DNA reads TGCGCCAGCAGCCTTTCGGACTACCAGAGAGATGAGCAGTTCTTC.

The V call is TRBV30, the J call TRBJ1-1; D ambiguous. Germline lookup yields CDR1 GTSNPN and CDR2 SVGIG (reference sequence). V lost 0 bases and J 2 bases, leaving 13 bases between the germline ends. The CDR3 consists of 15 residues. CDR3 DNA sequence: TGTGCCTGGAGTGTAGACGGGAAAATAAACACTGAAGCTTTCTTT. Amino acids: CAWSVDGKINTEAFF.

This chain joins TRBV9 and TRBJ2-7; D unclear. The CDR3 covers 14 residues. Germline-derived CDR1 and CDR2 are SGDLS and YYNGEE. V gave up 1 base and J gave up 1 base, with 9 bases separating them. The CDR3 nucleotides read TGTGCCAGCAGCGTACAGGCCGATTCCTACGAGCAGTACTTC. Residues: CASSVQADSYEQYF.

This chain links TRBV27 with TRBJ2-7; either TRBD1 or TRBD2 may fit D (6 bases each). The V end was cut by 4 bases, the J end by 2 bases, with 15 bases between. Germline V gene sequence: CDR1 MNHEY, CDR2 SMNVEV (reference sequence). The CDR3 has 15 residues. Written as DNA, the CDR3 is TGTGCCAGCAGTTCCGTCGGGGGCGAACCCTACGAGCAGTACTTC. Translating it yields CASSSVGGEPYEQYF.

This sequence joins TRBV7-6 and TRBJ2-7, with TRBD2 as a possible D gene (6 bases). CDR3 length equals 14 residues. CDR1 and CDR2 (germline): SGHVS, FNYEAQ. V lost 1 base and J 2 bases, leaving 9 bases between the germline ends. In DNA, the CDR3 is TGTGCCAGCAGCTTAGGACCGGGGGCCTACGAGCAGTACTTC. This encodes CASSLGPGAYEQYF. The full variable domain, its missing parts supplied by reference TRBV7-6 and TRBJ2-7, is GAGVSQSPRYKVTKRGQDVALRCDPISGHVSLYWYRQALGQGPEFLTYFNYEAQQDKSGLPNDRFSAERPEGSISTLTIQRTEQRDSAMYRCASSLGPGAYEQYFGPGTRLTVT.

The J gene is TRBJ2-2, the V gene TRBV29-1, with D unresolved. The V and J ends lost 4 bases and 0 bases respectively, with 6 bases between them. The V gene's germline CDR1 is SQVTM and CDR2 ANQGSEA. The CDR3 runs to 13 residues. DNA for the CDR3: TGCAGCGTTGCCAGTGCGAACACCGGGGAGCTGTTTTTT. Translated, it gives CSVASANTGELFF.

V usage is TRBV27 and J usage is TRBJ1-2; tentatively, D is TRBD1 (5 bases). The CDR3 is 16 residues long. Trimming took off 4 bases at V and 8 bases at J, with 23 bases between the two ends. Germline V CDR1 and CDR2: MNHEY, SMNVEV (reference sequence). CDR3 bases: TGTGCCAGCAGTTCCTTCGGGGGGGAGATACGAAGAGGCTACACCTTC. Its protein is CASSSFGGEIRRGYTF.

The chain combines TRBV7-6 with TRBJ2-7; tentatively, D is TRBD1 (6 bases). The germline V and J ends were trimmed by 5 bases and 1 base, with 15 bases remaining between them. Germline lookup yields CDR1 SGHVS and CDR2 FNYEAQ. CDR3 length: 15 amino acids. CDR3 nucleotides: TGTGCCAGCAGCCCCCCCCCAGGGGAATCCTACGAGCAGTACTTC. Amino acid sequence: CASSPPPGESYEQYF.

The chain combines TRBV29-1 with TRBJ2-2; 7 bases agree with TRBD2. The germline V gene encodes CDR1 SQVTM and CDR2 ANQGSEA. The CDR3 runs to 13 residues. The trim removed 7 bases at V and 2 bases at J, leaving 4 bases unmatched. The CDR3 spells CSAAGVNTGELFF. DNA of the CDR3: TGCAGCGCCGCGGGGGTAAACACCGGGGAGCTGTTTTTT.

The chain links TRBV27 to TRBJ2-2; D is ambiguous. V was clipped by 8 bases and J by 5 bases, with 15 bases between them. This CDR3 contains 14 residues. CDR1 MNHEY and CDR2 SMNVEV come from the germline V gene (reference sequence). Written as DNA, the CDR3 is TGTGCCAGCCGGATCGGCAGAACGACCGGGGAGCTGTTTTTT. Its translation is CASRIGRTTGELFF.

The chain employs TRBV6-6 and TRBJ2-1, with D perhaps TRBD2 (5 bases). Trimming took 2 bases from V and 7 from J, leaving 12 bases between them. This CDR3 contains 14 residues. Per the germline V gene, CDR1 is MNHNY and CDR2 is SVGAGI (reference sequence). The CDR3 here is CASSYSSGKNEQFF. DNA of the CDR3: TGTGCCAGCAGTTACAGTTCGGGGAAAAATGAGCAGTTCTTC.

The chain uses TRBV29-1 and TRBJ2-3; no definite D call. V was clipped by 5 bases and J by 2 bases, with 11 bases between them. CDR1 is SQVTM, CDR2 ANQGSEA, per germline. The CDR3 is 13 residues long. The CDR3 loop is CSVPGSYTDTQYF. The CDR3 bases are TGCAGCGTTCCCGGGTCCTACACAGATACGCAGTATTTT.

The CDR3 coding sequence is TGTGCCAGCAGCTTACAGGGGGCCCATGGCTACACCTTC. It is translated as CASSLQGAHGYTF. The chain uses TRBV7-6 and TRBJ1-2; TRBD1 agrees at 8 bases. Trimming at V came to 2 bases and at J to 6 bases, leaving 2 bases not matched to a gene. CDR1 is SGHVS and CDR2 is FNYEAQ in the germline V gene. This CDR3 has 13 residues.

J is TRBJ2-7 and V is TRBV5-1, with D perhaps matching TRBD2 (5 bases). Deletions cut 0 bases from V and 4 bases from J, with 8 bases between. This CDR3 comprises 13 residues. CDR1 and CDR2 from the germline V gene are SGHRS and YFSETQ. Here the CDR3 reads CASSLGGVYEQYF. DNA of the CDR3: TGCGCCAGCAGCTTGGGGGGAGTTTACGAGCAGTACTTC.

V usage is TRBV29-1 and J usage is TRBJ2-2; 8 nucleotides match TRBD1. CDR3 length equals 14 residues. V lost 7 bases and J lost 7; bases outside the gene matches: 11. CDR1 SQVTM and CDR2 ANQGSEA come from the germline V gene. The chain's CDR3 is CSAAGQGMGGELFF. CDR3 DNA: TGCAGCGCTGCCGGACAGGGAATGGGCGGGGAGCTGTTTTTT.

The chain is built from TRBV5-6 and TRBJ2-7; maybe TRBD1 (5 bases). This CDR3 is 14 amino acids long. The germline V gene encodes CDR1 SGHDT and CDR2 YYEEEE. Trimming left V 2 bases short and J 2 bases short, with 11 bases between. The CDR3 here is CASSFWTRTYEQYF. CDR3 sequence (DNA): TGTGCCAGCAGCTTTTGGACAAGAACCTACGAGCAGTACTTC.